This T cell receptor beta chain came from a study of spatial heterogeneity in lung cancer. This clonotype was recorded at least ten times. The antigen remains undetermined. Study findings and constraints: Counts of expanded intratumoral alpha and beta TCRs tracked tumor mutation counts.

TCRdb reprocessed the 5' RACE reads with MiXCR, giving one entry per CDR3 protein. The table lists about 13,000 distinct CDR3 sequences, about 5.6% of them singletons. This sample's time point: sample taken at primary tumor resection. Sequencing of whole RNA from tumor, nontumor lung or frozen PBMC involved no sorting. The CDR3 spans 18 residues. V was pared by 1 base and J by 6 bases, with 15 bases of the junction left unmatched. Germline lookup yields CDR1 SGHRS and CDR2 YFSETQ. V is TRBV5-1 and J is TRBJ2-1; 8 nucleotides match TRBD1. Sample: lung tumor tissue, taken at surgery. This TCR was sampled from a female donor with early-stage non-small cell lung cancer. In DNA form, the CDR3 reads TGCGCCAGCAGCTTGAGGGGCAGGGGGCCGAGGGAGGTCAATGAGCAGTTCTTC. Translating it yields CASSLRGRGPREVNEQFF.